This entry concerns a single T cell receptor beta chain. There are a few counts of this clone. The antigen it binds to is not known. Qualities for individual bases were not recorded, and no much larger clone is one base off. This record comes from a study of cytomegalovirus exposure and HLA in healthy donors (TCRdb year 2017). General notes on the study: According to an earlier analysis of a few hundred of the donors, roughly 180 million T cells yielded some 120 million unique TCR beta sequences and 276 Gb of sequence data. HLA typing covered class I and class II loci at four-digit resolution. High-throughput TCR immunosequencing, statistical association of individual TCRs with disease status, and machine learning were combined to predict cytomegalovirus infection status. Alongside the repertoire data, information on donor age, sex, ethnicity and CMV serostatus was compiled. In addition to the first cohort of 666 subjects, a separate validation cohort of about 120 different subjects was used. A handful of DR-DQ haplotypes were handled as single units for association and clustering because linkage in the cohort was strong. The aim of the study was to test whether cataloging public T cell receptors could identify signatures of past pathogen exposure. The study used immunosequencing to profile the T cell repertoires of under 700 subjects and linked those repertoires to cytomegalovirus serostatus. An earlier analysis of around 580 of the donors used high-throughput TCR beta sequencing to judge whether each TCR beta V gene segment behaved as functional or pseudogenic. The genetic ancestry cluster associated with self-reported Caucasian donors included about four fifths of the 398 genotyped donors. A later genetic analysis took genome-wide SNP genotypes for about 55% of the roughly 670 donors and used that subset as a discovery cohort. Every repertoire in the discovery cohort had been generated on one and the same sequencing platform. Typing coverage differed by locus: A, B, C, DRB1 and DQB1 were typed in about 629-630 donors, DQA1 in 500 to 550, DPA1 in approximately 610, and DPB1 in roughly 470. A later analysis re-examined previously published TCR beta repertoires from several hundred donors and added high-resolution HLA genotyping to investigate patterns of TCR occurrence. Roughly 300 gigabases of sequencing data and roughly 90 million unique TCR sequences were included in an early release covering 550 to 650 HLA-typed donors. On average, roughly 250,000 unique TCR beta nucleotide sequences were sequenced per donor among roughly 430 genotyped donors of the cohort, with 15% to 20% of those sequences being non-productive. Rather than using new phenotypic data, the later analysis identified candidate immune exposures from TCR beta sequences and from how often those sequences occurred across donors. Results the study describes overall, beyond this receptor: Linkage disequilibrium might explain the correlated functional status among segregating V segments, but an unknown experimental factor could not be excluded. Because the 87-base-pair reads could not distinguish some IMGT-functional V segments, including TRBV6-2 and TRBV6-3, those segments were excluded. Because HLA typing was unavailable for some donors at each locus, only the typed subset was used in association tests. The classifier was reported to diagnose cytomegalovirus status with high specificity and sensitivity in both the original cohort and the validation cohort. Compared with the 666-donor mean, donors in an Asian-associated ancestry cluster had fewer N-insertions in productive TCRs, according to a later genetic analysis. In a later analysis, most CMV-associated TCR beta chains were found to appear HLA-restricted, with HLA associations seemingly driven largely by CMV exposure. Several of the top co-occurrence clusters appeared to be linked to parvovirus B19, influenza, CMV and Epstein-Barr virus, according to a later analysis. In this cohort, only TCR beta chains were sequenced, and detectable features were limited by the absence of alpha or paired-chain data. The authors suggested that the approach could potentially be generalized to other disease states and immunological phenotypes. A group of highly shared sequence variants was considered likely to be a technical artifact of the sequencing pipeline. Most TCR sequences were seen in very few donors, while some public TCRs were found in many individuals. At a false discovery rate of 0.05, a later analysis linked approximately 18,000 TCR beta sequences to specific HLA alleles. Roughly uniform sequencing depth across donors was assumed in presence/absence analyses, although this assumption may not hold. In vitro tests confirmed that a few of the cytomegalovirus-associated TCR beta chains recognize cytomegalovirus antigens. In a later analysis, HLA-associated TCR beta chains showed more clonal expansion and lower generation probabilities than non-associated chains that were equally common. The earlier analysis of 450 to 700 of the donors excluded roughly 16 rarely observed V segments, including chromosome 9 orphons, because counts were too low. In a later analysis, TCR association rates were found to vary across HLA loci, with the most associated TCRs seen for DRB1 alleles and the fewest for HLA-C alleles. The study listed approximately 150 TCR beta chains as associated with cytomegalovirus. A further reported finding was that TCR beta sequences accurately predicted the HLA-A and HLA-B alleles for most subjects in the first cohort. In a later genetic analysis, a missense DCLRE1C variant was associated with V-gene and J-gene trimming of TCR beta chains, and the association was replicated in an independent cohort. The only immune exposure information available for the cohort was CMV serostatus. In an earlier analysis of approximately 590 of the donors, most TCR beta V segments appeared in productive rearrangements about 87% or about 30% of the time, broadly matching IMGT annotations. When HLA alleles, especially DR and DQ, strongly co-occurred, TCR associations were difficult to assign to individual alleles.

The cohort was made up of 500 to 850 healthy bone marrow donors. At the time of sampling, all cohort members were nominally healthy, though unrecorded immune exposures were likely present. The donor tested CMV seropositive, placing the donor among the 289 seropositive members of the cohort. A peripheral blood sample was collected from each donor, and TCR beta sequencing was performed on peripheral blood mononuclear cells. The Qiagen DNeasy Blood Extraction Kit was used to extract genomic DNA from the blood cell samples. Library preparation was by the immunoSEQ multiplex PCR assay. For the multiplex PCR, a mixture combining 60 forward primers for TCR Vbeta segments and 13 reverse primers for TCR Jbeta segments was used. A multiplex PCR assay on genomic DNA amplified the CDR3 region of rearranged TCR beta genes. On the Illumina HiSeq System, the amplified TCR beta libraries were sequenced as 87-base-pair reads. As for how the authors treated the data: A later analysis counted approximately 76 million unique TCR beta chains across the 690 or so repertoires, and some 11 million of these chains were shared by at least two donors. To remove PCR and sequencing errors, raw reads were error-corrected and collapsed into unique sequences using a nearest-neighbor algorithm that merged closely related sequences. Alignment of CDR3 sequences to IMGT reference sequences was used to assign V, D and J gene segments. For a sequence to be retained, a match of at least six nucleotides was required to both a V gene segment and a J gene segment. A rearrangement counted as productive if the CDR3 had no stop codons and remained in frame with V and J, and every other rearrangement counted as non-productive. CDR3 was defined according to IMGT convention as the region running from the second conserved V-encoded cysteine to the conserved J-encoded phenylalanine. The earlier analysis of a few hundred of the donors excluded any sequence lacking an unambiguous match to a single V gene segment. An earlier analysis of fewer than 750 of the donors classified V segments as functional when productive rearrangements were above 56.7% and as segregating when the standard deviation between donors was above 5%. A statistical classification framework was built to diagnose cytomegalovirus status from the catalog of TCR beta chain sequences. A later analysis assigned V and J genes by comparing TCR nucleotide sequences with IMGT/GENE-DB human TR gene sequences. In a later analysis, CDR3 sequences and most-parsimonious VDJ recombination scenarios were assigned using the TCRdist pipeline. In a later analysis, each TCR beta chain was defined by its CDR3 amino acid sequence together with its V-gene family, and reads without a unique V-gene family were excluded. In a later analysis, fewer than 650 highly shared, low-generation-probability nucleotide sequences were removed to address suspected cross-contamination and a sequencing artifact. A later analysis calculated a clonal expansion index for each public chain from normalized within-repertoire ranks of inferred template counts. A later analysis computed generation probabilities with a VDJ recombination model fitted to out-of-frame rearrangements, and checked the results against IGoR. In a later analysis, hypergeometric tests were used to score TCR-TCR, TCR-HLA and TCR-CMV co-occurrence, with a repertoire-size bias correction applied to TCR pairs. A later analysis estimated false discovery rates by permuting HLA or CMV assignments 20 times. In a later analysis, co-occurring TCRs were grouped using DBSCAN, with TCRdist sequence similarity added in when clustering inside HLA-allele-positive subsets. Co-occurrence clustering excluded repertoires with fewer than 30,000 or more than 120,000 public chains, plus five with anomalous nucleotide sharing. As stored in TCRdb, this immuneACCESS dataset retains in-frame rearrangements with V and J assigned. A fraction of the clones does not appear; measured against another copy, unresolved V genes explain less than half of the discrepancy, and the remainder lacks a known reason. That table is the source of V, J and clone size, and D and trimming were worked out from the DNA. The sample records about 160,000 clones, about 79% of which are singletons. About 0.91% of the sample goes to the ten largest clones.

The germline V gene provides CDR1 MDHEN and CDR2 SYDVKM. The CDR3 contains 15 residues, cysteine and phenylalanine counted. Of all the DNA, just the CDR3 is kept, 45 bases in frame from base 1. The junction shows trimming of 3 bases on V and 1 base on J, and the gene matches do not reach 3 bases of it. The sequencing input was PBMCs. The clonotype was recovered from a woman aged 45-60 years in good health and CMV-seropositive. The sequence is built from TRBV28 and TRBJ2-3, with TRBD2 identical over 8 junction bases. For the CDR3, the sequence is CASSFWREGTDTQYF. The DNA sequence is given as TGTGCCAGCAGTTTTTGGCGGGAGGGCACAGATACGCAGTATTTT.